These 25 T cell receptor beta chains originate from one sample sequenced in a study of blood T cell repertoires in COVID-19. The protocol was immunoSEQ multiplex PCR, while the TCRdb copy is restricted to in-frame clones and leaves out a portion. Seen here are roughly 230,000 clones, roughly four fifths observed once, and the top ten hold about 4.4%. Sequencing used peripheral blood. Every receptor here comes from a man aged 45-65 years with active or convalescent COVID-19.

Only one count was recorded for this clone. The chain combines TRBV4-1 with TRBJ1-1, with a tentative D call TRBD1 (5 bases). V was shortened by 0 bases and J by 0 bases, with 11 bases between the two germline ends. Per germline, CDR1 MGHRA and CDR2 YSYEKL. This CDR3 region has 16 residues. As DNA, the CDR3 is TGCGCCAGCAGCCAAGAAGGGGCCCAAATGAACACTGAAGCTTTCTTT. It yields the protein CASSQEGAQMNTEAFF.

V usage is TRBV19 and J usage is TRBJ1-1; 7 positions match TRBD1. Germline V CDR1 and CDR2: LNHDA, SQIVND (reference sequence). The CDR3 length is 14 residues. Trimming removed 8 bases from V and 5 bases from J; junction bases left unmatched: 11. CDR3 amino acids: CASRANRGPTEAFF. CDR3 DNA sequence: TGTGCCAGTCGCGCCAACAGGGGCCCGACTGAAGCTTTCTTT.

This chain uses TRBV2 with TRBJ2-1, with a weak D call TRBD1 (7 bases). V was pared by 2 bases and J by 5 bases, with 22 bases between. The CDR3 is 18 residues long. The V gene's germline CDR1 is SNHLY and CDR2 FYNNEI. The CDR3 DNA sequence: TGTGCCAGCAGTGAAACTCAGGGGCGAGCAGGGGGGCACAATGAGCAGTTCTTC. Encoded protein: CASSETQGRAGGHNEQFF.

V and J are TRBV9 and TRBJ2-3; 11 bases are shared with TRBD2. Per germline, CDR1 SGDLS and CDR2 YYNGEE. V trimming: 1 base; J trimming: 9 bases; junction bases outside the gene matches: 10. This CDR3 region has 16 residues. The CDR3 coding sequence is TGTGCCAGCAGCGTACTAGCGGGGGGTCATGGGGACACGCAGTATTTT. This gives the protein CASSVLAGGHGDTQYF.

The chain couples TRBV5-8 to TRBJ2-2; D may be TRBD2 (7 bases). Trimming removed 6 bases from V and 0 bases from J, with 18 bases in between. This CDR3 has 17 amino acids. CDR1 and CDR2 from the germline V gene are SGHTS and YDEGEE. The CDR3, as DNA: TGTGCCAGCACCCTGGGGGGGGCTAGCGCGAACACCGGGGAGCTGTTTTTT. Translating it yields CASTLGGASANTGELFF.

The chain carries TRBV27 and TRBJ2-7; maybe TRBD2 (5 bases). Germline CDR1 reads MNHEY; CDR2 reads SMNVEV (reference sequence). Between the trimmed V and J ends, which lost 3 bases and 2 bases, there was a span of 11 bases. The CDR3 totals 14 residues. CDR3 DNA sequence: TGTGCCAGCAGTTTCGGCCGGGAACCCTACGAGCAGTACTTC. Amino acids: CASSFGREPYEQYF.

There are a few counts of this clone. J is TRBJ2-7 and V is TRBV3-1 (or the pseudogene TRBV3-2), with a tentative D call TRBD2 (6 bases). The CDR3 is made up of 14 amino acids. Germline values: CDR1 LGHDT, CDR2 YNNKEL (reference sequence). Trimming pared 4 bases from V and 3 bases from J, leaving 13 bases between. The CDR3 nucleotides read TGTGCCAGCAGCCGCACCATGGGGGGCTACGAGCAGTACTTC. The encoded protein is CASSRTMGGYEQYF.

As for this clone: The same CDR3 can be traced to other DNA sequences in this sample. CDR3 protein: CASSMGRGTEAFF. In DNA form, the CDR3 reads TGTGCCAGTAGTATGGGGAGGGGGACTGAAGCTTTCTTT. The gene calls are TRBV19 and TRBJ1-1; TRBD1 is a possible D gene (6 bases). Looked up from germline, CDR1 is LNHDA and CDR2 is SQIVND (reference sequence). Trimming pared 3 bases from V and 5 bases from J, leaving 10 bases between. The CDR3 extends over 13 amino acids.

The CDR3 bases are TGTGCCAGCAGTTTATCAAGGGGTCGCAGCTCCTACGAGCAGTACTTC. This sequence encodes CASSLSRGRSSYEQYF. This chain links TRBV27 with TRBJ2-7; D possibly corresponds to TRBD1 (5 bases). V lost 0 bases to trimming and J lost 0 bases, with 12 bases between them. The CDR3 runs to 16 residues. The germline V gene has CDR1 MNHEY and CDR2 SMNVEV (reference sequence).

In this sample, this clone turned up a few times. The genes are TRBV10-1 and TRBJ2-7; no clear D gene. The germline V and J ends were trimmed by 1 base and 0 bases, with 13 bases remaining between them. The germline gives CDR1 WNHNN, CDR2 SYGVQD (reference sequence). This CDR3 is built from 16 residues. The CDR3 DNA reads TGCGCCAGCAGTGAGTACAGAACAGACCACTCCTACGAGCAGTACTTC. It encodes CASSEYRTDHSYEQYF.

This clone was counted a few times. The chain carries TRBV3-1 (or the pseudogene TRBV3-2) and TRBJ2-7; 8 nucleotides agree with TRBD1. This CDR3 is 15 amino acids long. Germline trimming cut 1 base from V and 6 bases from J; bases unmatched to any gene: 8. CDR1 and CDR2 from the germline V gene are LGHDT and YNNKEL (reference sequence). The CDR3 coding sequence is TGTGCCAGCAGCCAAGGCCGCAGGGGGCTGGGCGAGCAGTACTTC. Translation gives CASSQGRRGLGEQYF.

The chain joins TRBV5-6 to TRBJ2-5; 7 bases agree with TRBD2. Germline V CDR1 and CDR2: SGHDT, YYEEEE. V gave up 4 bases and J gave up 0 bases; unmatched junction bases: 6. The CDR3 sequence is 15 residues long. In DNA, the CDR3 is TGTGCCAGCAGCGAAGTCGGGGGGTACCAAGAGACCCAGTACTTC. Translated, it gives CASSEVGGYQETQYF.

The V gene is TRBV5-6, the J gene TRBJ1-3, with D maybe TRBD1 (5 bases). This CDR3 contains 17 residues. The germline V and J ends were trimmed by 6 bases and 1 base, with 20 bases remaining between them. CDR1 and CDR2 (germline): SGHDT, YYEEEE. The CDR3 region has the DNA TGTGCCAGCAAGACCCAGGCAGGGCCCCTGTCTGGAAACACCATATATTTT. Amino acid sequence: CASKTQAGPLSGNTIYF.

CDR3 sequence: CASSYRDSLGYTF. DNA of the CDR3: TGTGCCAGCAGTTACCGGGACAGCCTAGGCTACACCTTC. The rearrangement links TRBV6-5 to TRBJ1-2; the match to TRBD1 covers 7 bases. The J segment lost 8 bases and the V segment lost 2 bases, leaving 5 bases of the junction unmatched. The CDR3 sequence is 13 residues long. CDR1 MNHEY and CDR2 SVGAGI come from the germline V gene.

This chain connects TRBV18 to TRBJ2-7, with 11 bases that match TRBD1. V shed 2 bases and J 2 bases; nucleotides not matched to a gene: 2. This CDR3 comprises 15 residues. Germline-derived CDR1 and CDR2 are KGHSH and LQKENI. The CDR3 sequence is CASSPGGQGAYEQYF. The CDR3 nucleotides are TGTGCCAGCTCACCAGGGGGACAGGGGGCCTACGAGCAGTACTTC.

The chain carries TRBV11-1 and TRBJ2-1, with 10 nucleotides matching TRBD2. V was clipped by 6 bases and J by 6 bases; unmatched bases: 8. The CDR3 is 15 amino acids. Per the germline V gene, CDR1 is SGHAT and CDR2 is FQDESV (reference sequence). The DNA of the CDR3 is TGTGCCAGCAGTTTCCAGGTAGCGGGGGGCAATGAGCAGTTCTTC. This codes for CASSFQVAGGNEQFF.

The gene calls are TRBV7-6 and TRBJ1-2, with D uncertain. The germline V gene encodes CDR1 SGHVS and CDR2 FNYEAQ. The CDR3 loop spans 15 amino acids. V was shortened by 6 bases and J by 4 bases, with 18 bases between the two germline ends. The DNA of the CDR3 is TGTGCCAGCAGTTCTACCCCGAATGAGGGCTATGGCTACACCTTC. Amino acid sequence: CASSSTPNEGYGYTF.

This clone was recorded once. The chain recombines TRBV9 with TRBJ2-2; D is uncertain. The CDR3 runs 13 residues. Germline values: CDR1 SGDLS, CDR2 YYNGEE. Trimming left V 6 bases short and J 6 bases short, with 12 bases between. CDR3 bases: TGTGCCAGCACGACTTTTAGTGCCGGGGAGCTGTTTTTT. Translating gives CASTTFSAGELFF.

The CDR3 DNA is TGTGCCTGGAGGTTACAGGGAGGGGTATATGGCTACACCTTC. This sequence encodes CAWRLQGGVYGYTF. V and J are TRBV30 and TRBJ1-2; perhaps TRBD1 as D (6 bases). The CDR3 loop spans 14 amino acids. Trimming shortened V by 3 bases and J by 5 bases, and 16 bases separated the two germline ends. Germline V lookup: CDR1 GTSNPN, CDR2 SVGIG (reference sequence).

The chain recombines TRBV7-3 with TRBJ2-3, with TRBD2 matching 9 bases. Germline V CDR1 and CDR2: SGHTA, FQGTGA. V shed 5 bases, J shed 0 bases, and the junction held 6 bases outside the gene matches. The CDR3 runs 16 residues. The CDR3 nucleotides read TGTGCCAGCAGCGTTTCGACTAGCGGTAGCACAGATACGCAGTATTTT. Residues: CASSVSTSGSTDTQYF. The entire variable domain, with the rest obtained from reference TRBV7-3 and TRBJ2-3, is as follows: GAGVSQTPSNKVTEKGKYVELRCDPISGHTALYWYRQSLGQGPEFLIYFQGTGAADDSGLPNDRFFAVRPEGSVSTLKIQRTERGDSAVYLCASSVSTSGSTDTQYFGPGTRLTVL.

The chain combines TRBV7-3 with TRBJ2-1; D may be TRBD2 (7 bases). Germline CDR1 and CDR2: SGHTA and FQGTGA. The CDR3 loop spans 14 amino acids. The V and J ends lost 5 bases and 5 bases respectively, with 13 bases between them. Written as DNA, the CDR3 is TGTGCCAGCAGCACAGGGACTATTCACAATGAGCAGTTCTTC. It is translated as CASSTGTIHNEQFF.

The chain joins TRBV3-1 (or the pseudogene TRBV3-2) to TRBJ2-7, with D unresolved. V gave up 4 bases and J gave up 2 bases, with 3 bases separating them. The CDR3 extends over 11 amino acids. The germline V gene encodes CDR1 LGHDT and CDR2 YNNKEL (reference sequence). In DNA form, the CDR3 reads TGTGCCAGCAGCCCAGCCTACGAGCAGTACTTC. Translation: CASSPAYEQYF.

J is TRBJ2-7 and V is TRBV19; D might be TRBD2 (6 bases). From germline, CDR1 is LNHDA and CDR2 SQIVND (reference sequence). There are 12 residues in the CDR3. V lost 4 bases and J lost 3, with 7 bases in between. The CDR3 coding sequence is TGTGCCAGTAGTAGGGGGGACTACGAGCAGTACTTC. This gives the protein CASSRGDYEQYF.

This clone was picked up one time. One base away lies a much larger clone, so this may be a sequencing read error. The chain employs TRBV6-5 and TRBJ1-5; 8 bases are a match to TRBD1. Germline V CDR1 and CDR2: MNHEY, SVGAGI. The CDR3 length is 15 residues. After removal of 0 bases from V and 2 bases from J, the junction contained 0 bases not matched to a gene. This chain's CDR3 is CASSYSGQGNQPQHF. The DNA of the CDR3 is TGTGCCAGCAGTTACTCGGGACAGGGCAATCAGCCCCAGCATTTT.

This clone was counted a single time. The CDR3 nucleotides read TGTGCCAGCAGCTTTTCGGTGGACAGGGTTTTCCCAGATACGCAGTATTTT. Amino acids: CASSFSVDRVFPDTQYF. The rearrangement uses TRBV7-2 and TRBJ2-3; 8 bases fit TRBD1. CDR3 length equals 17 residues. Trimming cost V 3 bases and J 4 bases; bases outside gene matches: 12. CDR1 is SGHTA, CDR2 FQGNSA, per germline.